The rows below give T cell receptor beta chains drawn from one sample of a study of T cells after yellow fever vaccination. TCRdb itself ran the 5' RACE reads through MiXCR, one entry per CDR3 protein. Of hundreds of thousands of distinct CDR3 sequences in the sample, about 17% were seen once. Sequenced material: PBMCs, taken before the yellow fever booster vaccination. The receptors here all came from a man between 18 and 35 years old who received the YFV17D yellow fever vaccine. Both conserved end residues are part of each CDR3. The D gene is left open where the match is weak. Some rows have no size entry. The others give once, few or many, or a class for an expanded clone.

>TRBJ2-7|-|TRBV5-1|-
CASSLTPRPGVEQYF
TGCGCCAGCAGCTTAACCCCCCGACCGGGGGTCGAGCAGTACTTC
>TRBJ2-5|few|TRBV7-6|-
CASSLLALETQYF
TGTGCCAGCAGCTTATTAGCCCTGGAGACCCAGTACTTC
>TRBJ2-3|few|TRBV6-1|TRBD2
CASSLSGVGADTQYF
TGTGCCAGCAGTCTTAGCGGGGTTGGCGCAGATACGCAGTATTTT
>TRBJ1-1|-|TRBV19|-
CASSIDPGLTEAFF
TGTGCCAGTAGTATCGACCCAGGGCTTACTGAAGCTTTCTTT
>TRBJ2-1|many|TRBV20-1|-
CSASPGNEQFF
TGCAGTGCTAGTCCCGGGAATGAGCAGTTCTTC
>TRBJ2-3|few|TRBV20-1|-
CSASSSEPFLSTDTQYF
TGCAGTGCTAGCTCTAGCGAGCCCTTTCTTAGCACAGATACGCAGTATTTT
>TRBJ2-6|few|TRBV5-1|TRBD1
CASSQDRSGANVLTF
TGCGCCAGCAGCCAGGACAGGTCTGGGGCCAACGTCCTGACTTTC
>TRBJ1-2|few|TRBV24-1|-
CATSGGAYGYTF
TGTGCCACCAGTGGGGGTGCCTATGGCTACACCTTC
>TRBJ2-5|-|TRBV18|-
CASSPLAGRQETQYF
TGTGCCAGCTCACCATTGGCGGGCCGCCAAGAGACCCAGTACTTC
>TRBJ1-1|-|TRBV20-1|-
CSARELTMNTEAFF
TGCAGTGCTAGAGAGCTTACGATGAACACTGAAGCTTTCTTT
>TRBJ1-2|-|TRBV9|TRBD1
CASRGTASNYGYTF
TGTGCCAGTAGGGGGACAGCATCTAACTATGGCTACACCTTC
>TRBJ2-1|-|TRBV6-1|TRBD2
CASTRLAGGPSYNEQFF
TGTGCCAGCACGAGACTAGCGGGGGGGCCATCCTACAATGAGCAGTTCTTC
>TRBJ1-2|few|TRBV12-3/TRBV12-4|-
CASSYQGGYGYTF
TGTGCCAGCAGTTACCAGGGAGGCTATGGCTACACCTTC
>TRBJ2-3|-|TRBV7-9|-
CASSLGGGFDTQYF
TGTGCCAGCAGCTTAGGGGGGGGCTTTGATACGCAGTATTTT
>TRBJ2-1|few|TRBV5-1|TRBD2
CASSLGTSGGQEQFF
TGCGCCAGCAGCTTGGGGACTAGCGGGGGTCAGGAGCAGTTCTTC
>TRBJ1-1|-|TRBV27|-
CASSDRGGTSAFF
TGTGCCAGCAGTGACCGGGGAGGGACATCGGCTTTCTTT
>TRBJ1-2|-|TRBV6-5|TRBD1
CASSLQRTGHYGYTF
TGTGCCAGCAGTTTGCAAAGGACAGGACACTATGGCTACACCTTC
>TRBJ2-5|few|TRBV3-1|-
CASSRQSWTQYF
TGTGCCAGCAGCCGACAGTCATGGACCCAGTACTTC
>TRBJ1-1|-|TRBV7-6|-
CASSAPDLNTEAFF
TGTGCCAGCAGCGCCCCCGACCTGAACACTGAAGCTTTCTTT
>TRBJ1-2|-|TRBV5-1|TRBD1
CASSPPGQAVLYGYTF
TGCGCCAGCAGCCCGCCGGGACAGGCGGTTTTATATGGCTACACCTTC
>TRBJ1-1|few|TRBV27|TRBD1
CASRSTGRAFF
TGTGCCAGCAGGTCGACAGGGAGGGCTTTCTTT
>TRBJ2-4|-|TRBV7-2|-
CASSPILGPGNIQYF
TGTGCCAGCAGTCCCATTTTGGGGCCGGGGAACATTCAGTACTTC
>TRBJ2-2|few|TRBV7-7|TRBD1
CASSFLDRGGTGELFF
TGTGCCAGCAGCTTTCTGGACAGGGGAGGCACCGGGGAGCTGTTTTTT
>TRBJ2-4|-|TRBV9|TRBD1
CASSVEGAPQNIQYF
TGTGCCAGCAGCGTAGAGGGGGCCCCCCAAAACATTCAGTACTTC
>TRBJ1-2|few|TRBV6-5|-
CASSYFLGSYGYTF
TGTGCCAGCAGTTACTTCCTGGGGAGCTATGGCTACACCTTC
>TRBJ2-1|few|TRBV20-1|-
CSATLGVYNEQFF
TGCAGTGCCACACTGGGGGTCTACAATGAGCAGTTCTTC
>TRBJ2-4|-|TRBV5-1|TRBD2
CASSLGTSGVGDIQYF
TGCGCCAGCAGCTTGGGGACTAGCGGGGTGGGGGACATTCAGTACTTC
>TRBJ1-4|once|TRBV7-2|-
CASSLSRLGRGELFF
TGTGCCAGCAGCTTATCTCGTTTGGGGCGAGGGGAACTGTTTTTT
>TRBJ1-4|few|TRBV6-5|-
CASSRDPNEKLFF
TGTGCCAGCAGTCGGGACCCTAATGAAAAACTGTTTTTT
>TRBJ2-4|-|TRBV24-1|-
CATSDSAGAGNIQYF
TGTGCCACCAGTGATTCGGCGGGGGCGGGAAACATTCAGTACTTC
>TRBJ1-5|-|TRBV4-3|-
CASSPRVAAQPQHF
TGCGCCAGCAGCCCGAGGGTCGCGGCGCAGCCCCAGCATTTT
>TRBJ1-5|many|TRBV12-3/TRBV12-4|-
CASSLGGAGNQPQHF
TGTGCCAGCAGTTTAGGTGGGGCTGGCAATCAGCCCCAGCATTTT
>TRBJ1-2|-|TRBV5-6|TRBD1
CATYSQGANYGYTF
TGTGCCACCTACAGTCAGGGGGCGAACTATGGCTACACCTTC
>TRBJ2-1|-|TRBV4-3|-
CASSQDGRYEQFF
TGCGCCAGCAGCCAAGATGGCCGCTATGAGCAGTTCTTC
>TRBJ2-5|-|TRBV3-1|-
CASCHRDLEETQYF
TGTGCCAGCTGCCACAGAGACCTCGAAGAGACCCAGTACTTC
>TRBJ1-2|few|TRBV6-2/TRBV6-3|-
CASSPVGLLGTF
TGTGCCAGCAGCCCCGTTGGTCTTCTTGGCACCTTC